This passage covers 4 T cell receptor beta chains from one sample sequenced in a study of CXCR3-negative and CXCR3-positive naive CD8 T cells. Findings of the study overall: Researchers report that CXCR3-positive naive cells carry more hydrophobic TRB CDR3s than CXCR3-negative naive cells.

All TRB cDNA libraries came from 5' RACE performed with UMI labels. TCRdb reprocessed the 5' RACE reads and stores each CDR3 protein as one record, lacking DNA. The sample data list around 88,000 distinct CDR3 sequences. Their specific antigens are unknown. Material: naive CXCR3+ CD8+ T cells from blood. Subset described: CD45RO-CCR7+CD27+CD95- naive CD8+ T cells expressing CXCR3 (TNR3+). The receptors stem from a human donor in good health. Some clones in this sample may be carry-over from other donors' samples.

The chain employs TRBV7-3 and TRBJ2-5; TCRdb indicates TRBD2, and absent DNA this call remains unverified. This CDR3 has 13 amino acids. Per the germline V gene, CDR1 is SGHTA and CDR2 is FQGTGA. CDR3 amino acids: CASSPGTRETQYF. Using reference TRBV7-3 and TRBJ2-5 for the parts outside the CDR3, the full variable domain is GAGVSQTPSNKVTEKGKYVELRCDPISGHTALYWYRQSLGQGPEFLIYFQGTGAADDSGLPNDRFFAVRPEGSVSTLKIQRTERGDSAVYLCASSPGTRETQYFGPGTRLLVL.

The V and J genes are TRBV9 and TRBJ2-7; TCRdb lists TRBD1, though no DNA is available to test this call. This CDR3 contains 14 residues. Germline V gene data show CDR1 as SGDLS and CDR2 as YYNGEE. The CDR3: CASSVGGGTYEQYF.

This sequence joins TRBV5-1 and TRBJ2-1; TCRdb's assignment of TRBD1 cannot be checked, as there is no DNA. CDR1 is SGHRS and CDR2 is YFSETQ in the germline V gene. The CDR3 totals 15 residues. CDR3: CASMGTVSSYNEQFF.

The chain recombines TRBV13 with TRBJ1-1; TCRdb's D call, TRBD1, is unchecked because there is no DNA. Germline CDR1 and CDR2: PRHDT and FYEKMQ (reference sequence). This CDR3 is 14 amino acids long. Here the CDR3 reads CASSPDRSVTEAFF.